Listed below are T cell receptor beta chains from one sample, sequenced in a study of cytomegalovirus exposure and HLA in healthy donors. The data were produced by immunoSEQ multiplex PCR, yet TCRdb's version contains in-frame clones alone and is incomplete. The table lists 100,000 or so clones, roughly 80% of them singletons, with around 9.1% in the top ten. Source material: PBMCs. The receptors originated from a man under 40 in good health and CMV-seropositive. Each CDR3 is given with its conserved first and last residue.

j_gene: TRBJ1-5; v_gene: TRBV4-1; CDR3aa: CASSQESGTGDITQHF
j_gene: TRBJ2-3; v_gene: TRBV18; CDR3aa: CASSPLGGGRSTDTQYF
j_gene: TRBJ1-4; v_gene: TRBV18; CDR3aa: CASSRESQGEKLFF
j_gene: TRBJ1-6; v_gene: TRBV5-1; CDR3aa: CASSKWDRSDNSPLHF
j_gene: TRBJ2-6; v_gene: TRBV18; CDR3aa: CASSPPRDSSSGANVLTF
j_gene: TRBJ1-6; v_gene: TRBV14; CDR3aa: CASSHTVPYGSYNSPLHF
j_gene: TRBJ1-3; v_gene: TRBV4-3; CDR3aa: CASSRENSGNTIYF
j_gene: TRBJ1-4; v_gene: TRBV7-9; CDR3aa: CASSPRDRNNEKLFF
j_gene: TRBJ1-4; v_gene: TRBV6-1; CDR3aa: CASSAGQGAYEKLFF
j_gene: TRBJ1-6; v_gene: TRBV6-5; CDR3aa: CASSVGQGDSPLHF
j_gene: TRBJ2-1; v_gene: TRBV6-6; CDR3aa: CASSYSRGYNEQFF
j_gene: TRBJ2-7; v_gene: TRBV28; CDR3aa: CASRRGQSYEQYF
j_gene: TRBJ2-7; v_gene: TRBV5-4; CDR3aa: CASSPGRGPYEQYF
j_gene: TRBJ2-5; v_gene: TRBV7-8; CDR3aa: CASNTLAGPQETQYF
j_gene: TRBJ1-4; v_gene: TRBV6-9; CDR3aa: CASRQVPNTTNEKLFF
j_gene: TRBJ1-4; v_gene: TRBV5-4; CDR3aa: CASSYKTGNNEKLFF
j_gene: TRBJ1-2; v_gene: TRBV29-1; CDR3aa: CSVEDGALGGYTF
j_gene: TRBJ2-2; v_gene: TRBV12-5; CDR3aa: CASGSPRASGGVGELFF
j_gene: TRBJ1-4; v_gene: TRBV7-6; CDR3aa: CASSSRDRGEKLFF
j_gene: TRBJ2-1; v_gene: TRBV5-6; CDR3aa: CASSLGQGLSYNEQFF
j_gene: TRBJ2-3; v_gene: TRBV7-9; CDR3aa: CASSLPTGGGADTQYF
j_gene: TRBJ2-4; v_gene: TRBV6-1; CDR3aa: CASSQDRAFAKNIQYF